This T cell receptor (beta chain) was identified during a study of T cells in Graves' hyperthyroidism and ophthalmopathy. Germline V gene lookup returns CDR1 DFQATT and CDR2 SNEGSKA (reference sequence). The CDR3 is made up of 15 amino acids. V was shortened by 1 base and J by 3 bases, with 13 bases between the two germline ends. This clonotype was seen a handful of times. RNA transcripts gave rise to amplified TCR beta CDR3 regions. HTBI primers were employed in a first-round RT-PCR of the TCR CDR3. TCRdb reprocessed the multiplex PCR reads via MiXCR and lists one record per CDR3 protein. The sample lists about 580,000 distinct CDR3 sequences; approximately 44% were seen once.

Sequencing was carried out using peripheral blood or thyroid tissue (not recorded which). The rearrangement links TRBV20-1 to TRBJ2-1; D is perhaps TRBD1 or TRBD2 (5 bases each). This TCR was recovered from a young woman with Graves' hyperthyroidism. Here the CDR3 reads CSARVWGTYYNEQFF. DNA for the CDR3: TGCAGTGCTAGAGTGTGGGGGACCTACTACAATGAGCAGTTCTTC.